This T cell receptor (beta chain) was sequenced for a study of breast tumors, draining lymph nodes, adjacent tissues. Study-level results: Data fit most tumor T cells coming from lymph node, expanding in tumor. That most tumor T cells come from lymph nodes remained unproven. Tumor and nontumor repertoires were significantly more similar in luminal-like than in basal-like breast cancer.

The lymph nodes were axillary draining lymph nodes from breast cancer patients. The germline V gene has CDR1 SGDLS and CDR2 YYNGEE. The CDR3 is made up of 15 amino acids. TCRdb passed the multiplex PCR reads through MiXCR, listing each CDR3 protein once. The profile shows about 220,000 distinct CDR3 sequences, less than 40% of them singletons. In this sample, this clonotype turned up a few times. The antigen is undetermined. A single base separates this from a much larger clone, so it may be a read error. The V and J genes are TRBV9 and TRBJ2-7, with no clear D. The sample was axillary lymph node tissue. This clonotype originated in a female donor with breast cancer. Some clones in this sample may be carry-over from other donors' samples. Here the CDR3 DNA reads TGTGCCAGCAGCGTAGATGGCTCATACCCCTACGAGCCGTACTTC. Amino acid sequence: CASSVDGSYPYEPYF.